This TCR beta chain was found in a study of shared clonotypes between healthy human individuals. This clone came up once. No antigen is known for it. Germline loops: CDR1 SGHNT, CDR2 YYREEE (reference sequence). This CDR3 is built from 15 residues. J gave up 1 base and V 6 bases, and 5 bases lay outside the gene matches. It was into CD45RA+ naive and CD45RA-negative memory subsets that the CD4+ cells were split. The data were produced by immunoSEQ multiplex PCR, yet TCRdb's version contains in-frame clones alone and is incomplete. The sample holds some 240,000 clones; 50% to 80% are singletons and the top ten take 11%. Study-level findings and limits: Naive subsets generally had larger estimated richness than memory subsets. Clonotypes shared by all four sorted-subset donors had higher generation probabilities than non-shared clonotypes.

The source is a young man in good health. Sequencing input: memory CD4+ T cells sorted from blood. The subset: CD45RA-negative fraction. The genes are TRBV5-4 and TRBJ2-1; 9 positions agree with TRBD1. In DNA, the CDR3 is TGTGCCAGCAAAACCGGGACAGGGTCCTACAATGAGCAGTTCTTC. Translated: CASKTGTGSYNEQFF.